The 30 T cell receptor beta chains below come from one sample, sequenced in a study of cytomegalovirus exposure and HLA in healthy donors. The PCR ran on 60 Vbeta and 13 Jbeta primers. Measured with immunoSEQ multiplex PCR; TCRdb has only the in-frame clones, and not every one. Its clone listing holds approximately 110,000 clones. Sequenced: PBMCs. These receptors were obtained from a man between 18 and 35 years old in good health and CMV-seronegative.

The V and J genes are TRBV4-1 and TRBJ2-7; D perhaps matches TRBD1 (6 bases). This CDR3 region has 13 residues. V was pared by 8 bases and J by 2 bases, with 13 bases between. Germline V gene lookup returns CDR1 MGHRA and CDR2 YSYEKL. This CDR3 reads CASRDTGTYEQYF. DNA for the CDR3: TGCGCCAGCCGGGACACGGGAACCTACGAGCAGTACTTC.

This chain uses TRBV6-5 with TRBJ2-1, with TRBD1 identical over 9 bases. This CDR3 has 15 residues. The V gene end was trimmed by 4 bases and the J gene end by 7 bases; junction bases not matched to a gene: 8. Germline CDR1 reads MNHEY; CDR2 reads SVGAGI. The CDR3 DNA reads TGTGCCAGCAGTTCGGGACAGGGATCGGTGAATGAGCAGTTCTTC. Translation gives CASSSGQGSVNEQFF.

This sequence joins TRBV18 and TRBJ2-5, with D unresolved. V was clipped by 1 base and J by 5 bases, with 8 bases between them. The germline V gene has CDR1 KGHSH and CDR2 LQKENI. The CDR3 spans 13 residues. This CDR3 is CASSPQTVETQYF. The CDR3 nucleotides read TGTGCCAGCTCACCACAAACAGTGGAGACCCAGTACTTC.

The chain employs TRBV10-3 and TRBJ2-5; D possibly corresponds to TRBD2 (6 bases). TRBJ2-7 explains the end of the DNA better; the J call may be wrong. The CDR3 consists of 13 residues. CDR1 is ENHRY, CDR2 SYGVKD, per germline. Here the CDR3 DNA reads TGTGCCATCAGTGATAGCGGAGCGTACGAGCAGTACTTC. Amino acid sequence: CAISDSGAYEQYF.

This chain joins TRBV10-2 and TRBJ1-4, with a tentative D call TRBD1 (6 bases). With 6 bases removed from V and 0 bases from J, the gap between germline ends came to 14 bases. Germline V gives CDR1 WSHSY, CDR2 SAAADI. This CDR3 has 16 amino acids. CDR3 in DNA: TGCGCCAGCAGACCCGGGACAACCTCAACTAATGAAAAACTGTTTTTT. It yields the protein CASRPGTTSTNEKLFF.

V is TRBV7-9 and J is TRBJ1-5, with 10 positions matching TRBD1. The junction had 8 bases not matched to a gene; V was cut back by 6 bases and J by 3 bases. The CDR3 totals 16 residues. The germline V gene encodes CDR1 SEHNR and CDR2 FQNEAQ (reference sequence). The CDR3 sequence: CASSRTGGSYNQPQHF. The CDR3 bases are TGTGCCAGCAGTCGGACAGGGGGTTCATACAATCAGCCCCAGCATTTT.

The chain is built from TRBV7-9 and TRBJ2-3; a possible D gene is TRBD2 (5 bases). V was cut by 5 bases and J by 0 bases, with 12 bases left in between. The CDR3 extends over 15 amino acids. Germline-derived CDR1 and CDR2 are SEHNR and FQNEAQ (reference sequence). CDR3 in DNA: TGTGCCAGCAGCCCTCGGACTCTTAGCACAGATACGCAGTATTTT. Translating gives CASSPRTLSTDTQYF. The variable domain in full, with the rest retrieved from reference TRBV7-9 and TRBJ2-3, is DTGVSQNPRHKITKRGQNVTFRCDPISEHNRLYWYRQTLGQGPEFLTYFQNEAQLEKSRLLSDRFSAERPKGSFSTLEIQRTEQGDSAMYLCASSPRTLSTDTQYFGPGTRLTVL.

For the CDR3, the DNA is TGTGCCAGCAGCTTGAGGGGTACTAACTATGGCTACACCTTC. This translates into CASSLRGTNYGYTF. The chain combines TRBV5-4 with TRBJ1-2; a possible D gene is TRBD1 (5 bases). This CDR3 has 14 amino acids. Trimming left V 1 base short and J 0 bases short, with 7 bases between. Germline-derived CDR1 and CDR2 are SGHNT and YYREEE (reference sequence).

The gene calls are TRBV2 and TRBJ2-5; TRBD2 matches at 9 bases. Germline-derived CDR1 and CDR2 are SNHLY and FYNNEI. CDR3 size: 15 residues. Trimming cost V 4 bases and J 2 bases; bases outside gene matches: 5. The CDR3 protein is CASSGAGGFQETQYF. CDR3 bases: TGTGCCAGCAGTGGAGCGGGGGGTTTTCAAGAGACCCAGTACTTC.

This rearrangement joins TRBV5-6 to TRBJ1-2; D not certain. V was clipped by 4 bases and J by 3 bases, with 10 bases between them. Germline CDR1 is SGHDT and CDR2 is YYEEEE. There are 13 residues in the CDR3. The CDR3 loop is CASSKVRDYGYTF. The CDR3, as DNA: TGTGCCAGCAGCAAGGTCCGGGACTATGGCTACACCTTC.

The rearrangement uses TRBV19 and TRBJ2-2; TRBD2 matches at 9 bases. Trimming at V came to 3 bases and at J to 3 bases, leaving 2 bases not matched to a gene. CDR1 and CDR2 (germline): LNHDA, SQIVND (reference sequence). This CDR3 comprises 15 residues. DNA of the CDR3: TGTGCCAGTAGTATTAGCGGGAGTGACACCGGGGAGCTGTTTTTT. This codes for CASSISGSDTGELFF.

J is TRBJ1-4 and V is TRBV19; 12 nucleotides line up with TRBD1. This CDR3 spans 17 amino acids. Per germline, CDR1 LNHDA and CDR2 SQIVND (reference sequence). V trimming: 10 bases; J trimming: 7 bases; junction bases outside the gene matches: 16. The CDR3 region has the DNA TGTGCCACAAGCGGGACAGGGGGCACACTGGTATCTGAAAAACTGTTTTTT. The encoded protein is CATSGTGGTLVSEKLFF. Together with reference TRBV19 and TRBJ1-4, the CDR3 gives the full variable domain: DGGITQSPKYLFRKEGQNVTLSCEQNLNHDAMYWYRQDPGQGLRLIYYSQIVNDFQKGDIAEGYSVSREKKESFPLTVTSAQKNPTAFYLCATSGTGGTLVSEKLFFGSGTQLSVL.

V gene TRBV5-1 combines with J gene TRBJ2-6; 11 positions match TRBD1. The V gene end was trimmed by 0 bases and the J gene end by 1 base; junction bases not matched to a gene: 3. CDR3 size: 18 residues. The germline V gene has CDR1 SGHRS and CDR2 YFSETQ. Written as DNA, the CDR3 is TGCGCCAGCAGCTTGGGCGGACAGGGGGCTTCTGGGGCCAACGTCCTGACTTTC. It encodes CASSLGGQGASGANVLTF.

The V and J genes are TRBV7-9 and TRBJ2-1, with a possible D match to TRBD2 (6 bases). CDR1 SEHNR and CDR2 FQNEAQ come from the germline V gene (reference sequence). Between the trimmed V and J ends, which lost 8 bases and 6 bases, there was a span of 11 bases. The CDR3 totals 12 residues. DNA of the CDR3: TGTGCCAGCTCGGAGGGAGGCAATGAGCAGTTCTTC. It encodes CASSEGGNEQFF. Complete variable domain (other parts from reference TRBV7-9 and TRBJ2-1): DTGVSQNPRHKITKRGQNVTFRCDPISEHNRLYWYRQTLGQGPEFLTYFQNEAQLEKSRLLSDRFSAERPKGSFSTLEIQRTEQGDSAMYLCASSEGGNEQFFGPGTRLTVL.

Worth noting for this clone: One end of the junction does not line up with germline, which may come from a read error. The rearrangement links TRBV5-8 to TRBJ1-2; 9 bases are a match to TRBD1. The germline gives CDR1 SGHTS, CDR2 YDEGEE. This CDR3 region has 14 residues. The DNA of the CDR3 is TGTGCCAGCAGATTGGACAGGGGAAACTATGGCTACACCTTC. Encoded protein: CASRLDRGNYGYTF.

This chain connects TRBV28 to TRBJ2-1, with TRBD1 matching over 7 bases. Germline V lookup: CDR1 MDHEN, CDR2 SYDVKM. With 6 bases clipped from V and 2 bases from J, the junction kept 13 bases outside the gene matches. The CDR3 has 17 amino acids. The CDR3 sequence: CASSLSFIGTAYNEQFF. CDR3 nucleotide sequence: TGTGCCAGCAGCTTGAGTTTTATTGGGACAGCCTACAATGAGCAGTTCTTC.

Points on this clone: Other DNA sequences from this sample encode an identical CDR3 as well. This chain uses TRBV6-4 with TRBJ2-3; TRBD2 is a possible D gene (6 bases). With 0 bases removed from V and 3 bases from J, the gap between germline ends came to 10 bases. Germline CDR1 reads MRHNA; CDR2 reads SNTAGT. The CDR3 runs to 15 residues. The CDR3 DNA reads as TGTGCCAGCAGTGACTCGGCGGGGTCAACAGATACGCAGTATTTT. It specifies CASSDSAGSTDTQYF.

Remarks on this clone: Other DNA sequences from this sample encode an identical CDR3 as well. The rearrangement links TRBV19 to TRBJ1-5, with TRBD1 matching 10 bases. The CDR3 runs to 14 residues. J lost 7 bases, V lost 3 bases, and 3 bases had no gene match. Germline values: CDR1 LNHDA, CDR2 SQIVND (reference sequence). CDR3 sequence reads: CASSIRDRGQPQHF. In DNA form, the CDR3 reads TGTGCCAGTAGTATTCGGGACAGGGGCCAGCCCCAGCATTTT.

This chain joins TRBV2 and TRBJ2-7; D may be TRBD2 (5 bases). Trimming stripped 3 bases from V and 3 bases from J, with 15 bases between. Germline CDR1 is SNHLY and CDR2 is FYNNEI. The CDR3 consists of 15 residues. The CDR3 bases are TGTGCCAGCAGTGATCTTCGGGGTTTCGGCTACGAGCAGTACTTC. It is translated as CASSDLRGFGYEQYF.

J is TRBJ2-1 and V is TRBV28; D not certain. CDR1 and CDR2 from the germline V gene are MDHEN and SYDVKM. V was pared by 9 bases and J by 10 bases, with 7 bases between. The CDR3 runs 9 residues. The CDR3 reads CASGPEQFF. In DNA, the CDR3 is TGTGCCAGTGGGCCAGAGCAGTTCTTC.

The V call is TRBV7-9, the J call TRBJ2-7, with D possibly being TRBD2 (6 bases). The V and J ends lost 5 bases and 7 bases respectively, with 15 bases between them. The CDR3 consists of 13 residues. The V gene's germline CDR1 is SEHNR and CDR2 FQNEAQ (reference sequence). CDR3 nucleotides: TGTGCCAGCAGCGGCGGGGTCCGGATAGAGCAGTACTTC. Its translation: CASSGGVRIEQYF.

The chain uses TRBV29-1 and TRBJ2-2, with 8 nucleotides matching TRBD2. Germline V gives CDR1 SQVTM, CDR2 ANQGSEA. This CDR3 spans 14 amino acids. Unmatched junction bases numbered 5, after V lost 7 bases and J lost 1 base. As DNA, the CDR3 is TGCAGCGGCCGAGCGGGGGTGAACACCGGGGAGCTGTTTTTT. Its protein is CSGRAGVNTGELFF.

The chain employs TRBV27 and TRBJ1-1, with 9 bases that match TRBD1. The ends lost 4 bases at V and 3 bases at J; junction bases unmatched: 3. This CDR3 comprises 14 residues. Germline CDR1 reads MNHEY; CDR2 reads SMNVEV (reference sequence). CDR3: CASSSRQGDTEAFF. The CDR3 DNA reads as TGTGCCAGCAGTTCCCGACAGGGGGACACTGAAGCTTTCTTT.

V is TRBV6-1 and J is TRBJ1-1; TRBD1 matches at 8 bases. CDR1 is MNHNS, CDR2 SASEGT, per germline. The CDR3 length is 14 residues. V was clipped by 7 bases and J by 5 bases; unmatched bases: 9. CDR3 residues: CASISRTGITEAFF. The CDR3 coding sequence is TGTGCCAGCATCTCTCGGACAGGGATTACTGAAGCTTTCTTT.

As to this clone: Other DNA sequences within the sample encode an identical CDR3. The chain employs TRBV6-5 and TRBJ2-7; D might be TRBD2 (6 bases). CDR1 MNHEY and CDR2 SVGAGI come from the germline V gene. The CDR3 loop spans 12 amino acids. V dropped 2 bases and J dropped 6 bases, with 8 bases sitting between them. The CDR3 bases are TGTGCCAGCAGTTACGTGGGGGGCGAGCAGTACTTC. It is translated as CASSYVGGEQYF.

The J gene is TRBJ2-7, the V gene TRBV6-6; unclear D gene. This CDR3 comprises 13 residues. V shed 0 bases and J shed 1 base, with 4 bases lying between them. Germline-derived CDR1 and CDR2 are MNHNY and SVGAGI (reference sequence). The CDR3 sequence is CASSYSSSYEQYF. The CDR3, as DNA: TGTGCCAGCAGTTACTCCAGTTCCTACGAGCAGTACTTC.

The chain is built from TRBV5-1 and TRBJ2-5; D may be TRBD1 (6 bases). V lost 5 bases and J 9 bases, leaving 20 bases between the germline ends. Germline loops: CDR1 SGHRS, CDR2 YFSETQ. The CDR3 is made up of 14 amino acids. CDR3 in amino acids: CASRGASRSEAQYF. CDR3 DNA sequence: TGCGCCAGCAGGGGGGCTAGTCGATCGGAGGCCCAGTACTTC. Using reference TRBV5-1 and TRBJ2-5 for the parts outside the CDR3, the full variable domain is KAGVTQTPRYLIKTRGQQVTLSCSPISGHRSVSWYQQTPGQGLQFLFEYFSETQRNKGNFPGRFSGRQFSNSRSEMNVSTLELGDSALYLCASRGASRSEAQYFGPGTRLLVL.

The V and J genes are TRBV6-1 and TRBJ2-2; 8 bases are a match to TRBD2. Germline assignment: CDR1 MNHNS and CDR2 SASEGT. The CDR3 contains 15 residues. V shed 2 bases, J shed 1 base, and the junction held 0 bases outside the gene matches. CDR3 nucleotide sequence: TGTGCCAGCAGTGAACTAGCGGGGAACACCGGGGAGCTGTTTTTT. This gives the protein CASSELAGNTGELFF.

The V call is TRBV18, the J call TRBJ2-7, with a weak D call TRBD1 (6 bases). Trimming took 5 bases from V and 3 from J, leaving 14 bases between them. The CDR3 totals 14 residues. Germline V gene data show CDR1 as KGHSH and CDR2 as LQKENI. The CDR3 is CASSSDRLSYEQYF. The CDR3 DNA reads TGTGCCAGCTCATCAGACAGGCTAAGCTACGAGCAGTACTTC.

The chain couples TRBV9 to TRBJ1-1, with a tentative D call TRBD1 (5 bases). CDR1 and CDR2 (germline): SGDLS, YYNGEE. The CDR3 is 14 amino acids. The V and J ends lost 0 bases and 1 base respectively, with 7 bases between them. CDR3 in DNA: TGTGCCAGCAGCGTAGGTCAGGGGAACACTGAAGCTTTCTTT. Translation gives CASSVGQGNTEAFF.